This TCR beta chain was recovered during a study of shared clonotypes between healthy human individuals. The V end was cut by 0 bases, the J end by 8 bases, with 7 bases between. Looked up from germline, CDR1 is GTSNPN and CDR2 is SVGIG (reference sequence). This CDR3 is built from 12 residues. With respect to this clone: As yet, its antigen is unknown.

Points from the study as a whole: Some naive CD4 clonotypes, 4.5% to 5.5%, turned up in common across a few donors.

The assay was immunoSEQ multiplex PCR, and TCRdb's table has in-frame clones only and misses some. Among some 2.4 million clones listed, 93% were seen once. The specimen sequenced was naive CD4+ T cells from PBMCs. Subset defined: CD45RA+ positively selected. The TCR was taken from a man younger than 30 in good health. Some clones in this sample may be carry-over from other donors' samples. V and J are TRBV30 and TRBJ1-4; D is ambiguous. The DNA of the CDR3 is TGTGCCTGGAGTGTATTAGGGGAAAAACTGTTTTTT. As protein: CAWSVLGEKLFF.